A single sample is the source of the 27 T cell receptor beta chains below, sequenced in a study of T cells and Merkel cell carcinoma outcomes. Using immunoSEQ multiplex PCR, the repertoire was profiled, and TCRdb retains in-frame clones only, with some absent. This table holds under 15,000 clones, roughly 95% found once. Input material: tumor tissue from Merkel cell carcinoma. These receptors came from a human donor with Merkel cell carcinoma.

The chain has TRBV9 and TRBJ1-2; D is unresolved. CDR1 is SGDLS, CDR2 YYNGEE, per germline. V lost 4 bases and J 6 bases, leaving 7 bases between the germline ends. The CDR3 totals 11 residues. The chain's CDR3 is CASSSHDGYTF. CDR3 sequence (DNA): TGTGCCAGCAGCTCCCACGATGGCTACACCTTC.

This clone occurred once. The chain links TRBV6-1 to TRBJ2-6; TRBD1 matches at 10 bases. Germline lookup yields CDR1 MNHNS and CDR2 SASEGT. The CDR3 totals 15 residues. Unmatched junction bases numbered 4, after V lost 8 bases and J lost 3 bases. The CDR3 DNA reads TGTGCCAGCCGGGACAGGGGATTTGGGGCCAACGTCCTGACTTTC. Amino acids: CASRDRGFGANVLTF.

The rearrangement uses TRBV29-1 and TRBJ2-5; TRBD2 agrees at 8 bases. This CDR3 is built from 13 residues. Germline CDR1 is SQVTM and CDR2 is ANQGSEA. Germline trimming cut 4 bases from V and 2 bases from J; bases unmatched to any gene: 3. CDR3 region: CSVAGGGQETQYF. DNA of the CDR3: TGCAGCGTTGCGGGGGGGGGACAAGAGACCCAGTACTTC.

V is TRBV18 and J is TRBJ1-2; D unresolved. CDR3 size: 12 residues. Trimming removed 2 bases at V and 3 bases at J, with 4 bases between. From germline, CDR1 is KGHSH and CDR2 LQKENI. The CDR3 coding sequence is TGTGCCAGCTCACCAGCAGACTATGGCTACACCTTC. This encodes CASSPADYGYTF.

The CDR3 protein is CASSVVAGNEQFF. The CDR3 DNA is TGTGCCAGCAGCGTAGTTGCGGGGAATGAGCAGTTCTTC. The chain links TRBV9 to TRBJ2-1, with a tentative D call TRBD2 (6 bases). Germline values: CDR1 SGDLS, CDR2 YYNGEE. The germline V and J ends were trimmed by 0 bases and 7 bases, with 8 bases remaining between them. This CDR3 spans 13 amino acids. Supplemented by reference TRBV9 and TRBJ2-1, the full variable domain reads DSGVTQTPKHLITATGQRVTLRCSPRSGDLSVYWYQQSLDQGLQFLIQYYNGEERAKGNILERFSAQQFPDLHSELNLSSLELGDSALYFCASSVVAGNEQFFGPGTRLTVL.

The chain carries TRBV7-2 and TRBJ1-5, with a possible D match to TRBD1 (5 bases). From germline, CDR1 is SGHTA and CDR2 FQGNSA. CDR3 length: 14 residues. Trimming shortened V by 6 bases and J by 11 bases, and 20 bases separated the two germline ends. In DNA form, the CDR3 reads TGTGCCAGCAGTCGAATGGCGGGGGGTCGGGCCCAGCATTTT. The encoded protein is CASSRMAGGRAQHF.

The V gene is TRBV27, the J gene TRBJ2-1, with 8 positions matching TRBD2. Per germline, CDR1 MNHEY and CDR2 SMNVEV (reference sequence). J was trimmed by 5 bases and V by 1 base; bases with no gene match: 7. The CDR3 spans 16 residues. DNA of the CDR3: TGTGCCAGCAGTTTATTGGGACTAGGAGGGAACAATGAGCAGTTCTTC. It translates to CASSLLGLGGNNEQFF.

V is TRBV19 and J is TRBJ1-5; tentatively, D is TRBD1 (5 bases). Germline V lookup: CDR1 LNHDA, CDR2 SQIVND (reference sequence). The CDR3 sequence is 12 residues long. With 10 bases removed from V and 4 bases from J, the gap between germline ends came to 11 bases. CDR3 loop: CATRAGNQPQHF. The CDR3 nucleotides are TGTGCCACCAGGGCAGGGAATCAGCCCCAGCATTTT.

This clone was counted a single time. The rearrangement joins TRBV10-1 to TRBJ2-7; possible D gene TRBD2, 5 bases. The CDR3 contains 16 residues. Germline V gene sequence: CDR1 WNHNN, CDR2 SYGVQD (reference sequence). With 2 bases removed from V and 4 bases from J, the gap between germline ends came to 18 bases. DNA for the CDR3: TGCGCCAGCAGTGAGCACTTCAGGACTCCGAAATACGAGCAGTACTTC. Protein sequence: CASSEHFRTPKYEQYF.

The chain uses TRBV2 and TRBJ1-5; D may be TRBD1 (5 bases). Germline-derived CDR1 and CDR2 are SNHLY and FYNNEI. This CDR3 region has 14 residues. V lost 7 bases to trimming and J lost 9 bases, with 19 bases between them. CDR3 nucleotide sequence: TGTGCCAGCACCGGCGGGACCGGAGGGTTGCCCCAGCATTTT. Protein: CASTGGTGGLPQHF.

V usage is TRBV30 and J usage is TRBJ1-2, with D uncertain. Per the germline V gene, CDR1 is GTSNPN and CDR2 is SVGIG (reference sequence). The length of the CDR3 is 13 residues. Trimming took off 4 bases at V and 8 bases at J, with 17 bases between the two ends. This CDR3 is CAWNRAEYDGYTF. CDR3 nucleotides: TGTGCCTGGAATAGGGCGGAATATGACGGCTACACCTTC.

This chain links TRBV29-1 with TRBJ1-1, with D perhaps TRBD1 (6 bases). Trimming took off 4 bases at V and 8 bases at J, with 11 bases between the two ends. Germline CDR1 SQVTM, CDR2 ANQGSEA. This CDR3 comprises 11 residues. CDR3 in DNA: TGCAGCGTTGTAGGGGGAGGAGAAGCTTTCTTT. This encodes CSVVGGGEAFF.

The V and J genes are TRBV2 and TRBJ2-1; D is uncertain. The CDR3 spans 11 residues. The V end was cut by 4 bases, the J end by 10 bases, with 8 bases between. Germline V lookup: CDR1 SNHLY, CDR2 FYNNEI. This CDR3 reads CASSVGYEQFF. The DNA of the CDR3 is TGTGCCAGCAGTGTGGGGTACGAGCAGTTCTTC.

The chain employs TRBV27 and TRBJ2-7; D perhaps matches TRBD2 (5 bases). Germline V gene lookup returns CDR1 MNHEY and CDR2 SMNVEV (reference sequence). Trimming left V 7 bases short and J 5 bases short, with 15 bases between. This CDR3 comprises 13 residues. CDR3 residues: CASKGAVRDEQYF. CDR3 coding DNA: TGTGCCAGCAAGGGAGCCGTTCGAGACGAGCAGTACTTC.

The V and J genes are TRBV5-1 and TRBJ2-5, with a weak D call TRBD1 (5 bases). The CDR3 length is 15 residues. The V and J ends lost 2 bases and 10 bases respectively, with 21 bases between them. Per germline, CDR1 SGHRS and CDR2 YFSETQ. The CDR3 region has the DNA TGCGCCAGCAGCTTACGACAGACTTCCGGAGTGGGCCAGTACTTC. This codes for CASSLRQTSGVGQYF.

The chain links TRBV19 to TRBJ2-7; TRBD1 agrees at 8 bases. CDR1 and CDR2 (germline): LNHDA, SQIVND (reference sequence). This CDR3 region has 14 residues. The J segment lost 4 bases and the V segment lost 5 bases, leaving 7 bases of the junction unmatched. The CDR3 spells CASSSIDRGYEQYF. The CDR3 DNA reads as TGTGCCAGTAGTTCTATAGACAGGGGATACGAGCAGTACTTC.

The J gene is TRBJ1-2, the V gene TRBV19; D not certain. The V end was cut by 4 bases, the J end by 0 bases, with 12 bases between. The CDR3 is 15 residues long. Germline CDR1 reads LNHDA; CDR2 reads SQIVND (reference sequence). The CDR3: CASSTRDGTNYGYTF. The DNA for the CDR3 is TGTGCCAGTAGTACCAGAGACGGAACTAACTATGGCTACACCTTC.

The chain employs TRBV2 and TRBJ1-1; 9 bases line up with TRBD1. The length of the CDR3 is 13 residues. In germline, CDR1 is SNHLY, CDR2 FYNNEI. After removal of 7 bases from V and 1 base from J, the junction contained 1 base not matched to a gene. In nucleotides, the CDR3 is TGTGCCAGCACGGGACAGGGGAACACTGAAGCTTTCTTT. The encoded protein is CASTGQGNTEAFF.

This chain joins TRBV18 and TRBJ1-1, with D possibly being TRBD1 (6 bases). Trimming cost V 6 bases and J 2 bases, with 16 bases left between them. The CDR3 loop spans 15 amino acids. CDR1 and CDR2 from the germline V gene are KGHSH and LQKENI. This chain's CDR3 is CASSPRTDFNTEAFF. The CDR3 nucleotides read TGTGCCAGCTCGCCTCGGACAGATTTTAACACTGAAGCTTTCTTT.

The chain has TRBV4-1 and TRBJ2-2, with D hard to call. V was pared by 1 base and J by 6 bases, with 6 bases between. The CDR3 sequence is 13 residues long. Germline V gives CDR1 MGHRA, CDR2 YSYEKL. This chain's CDR3 is CASSQAPPGELFF. CDR3 coding DNA: TGCGCCAGCAGCCAAGCCCCCCCCGGGGAGCTGTTTTTT.

CDR3 loop: CASSSDRASYNEQFF. The CDR3 nucleotides are TGTGCCAGCAGCTCTGACAGGGCCTCCTACAATGAGCAGTTCTTC. The chain uses TRBV11-1 and TRBJ2-1; 7 bases line up with TRBD1. V lost 4 bases to trimming and J lost 0 bases; unmatched junction nucleotides: 3. This CDR3 spans 15 amino acids. Germline V gene data show CDR1 as SGHAT and CDR2 as FQDESV (reference sequence).

The rearrangement joins TRBV10-1 to TRBJ1-2; D gene ambiguous. The CDR3 has 14 residues. The V end was cut by 0 bases, the J end by 7 bases, with 12 bases between. Germline CDR1 and CDR2: WNHNN and SYGVQD (reference sequence). The CDR3 nucleotides are TGCGCCAGCAGTGAGTCCAGCCCCTTGGGTGGCTACACCTTC. Translating gives CASSESSPLGGYTF.

This clone was counted once. V usage is TRBV7-7 and J usage is TRBJ2-5; TRBD1 aligns across 7 bases. The CDR3 sequence is 13 residues long. V trimming: 3 bases; J trimming: 3 bases; junction bases outside the gene matches: 1. Germline V gene data show CDR1 as SSHAT and CDR2 as FNYEAQ (reference sequence). The CDR3 is CASSFGTEETQYF. CDR3 in DNA: TGTGCCAGCAGCTTCGGGACAGAAGAGACCCAGTACTTC. The whole variable domain, filled in from reference TRBV7-7 and TRBJ2-5, reads GAGVSQSPRYKVTKRGQDVTLRCDPISSHATLYWYQQALGQGPEFLTYFNYEAQPDKSGLPSDRFSAERPEGSISTLTIQRTEQRDSAMYRCASSFGTEETQYFGPGTRLLVL.

This chain connects TRBV9 to TRBJ2-2, with D possibly being TRBD1 (6 bases). The CDR3 is 15 residues long. The germline V gene has CDR1 SGDLS and CDR2 YYNGEE. Trimming pared 3 bases from V and 2 bases from J, leaving 11 bases between. CDR3 bases: TGTGCCAGCAGCGACGACAGGACCAACACCGGGGAGCTGTTTTTT. This gives the protein CASSDDRTNTGELFF.

V and J are TRBV30 and TRBJ2-7, with D perhaps TRBD1 or TRBD2 (5 bases each). Germline CDR1 GTSNPN, CDR2 SVGIG (reference sequence). Trimming took 2 bases from V and 2 from J, leaving 19 bases between them. The CDR3 runs to 16 residues. The CDR3, as DNA: TGTGCCTGGAGTCCGCGGTGGGGGACCGGTACCTACGAGCAGTACTTC. This translates into CAWSPRWGTGTYEQYF.

The chain is built from TRBV4-3 and TRBJ2-1; a weak D match, TRBD1 (5 bases). Germline CDR1 reads LGHNA; CDR2 reads YSLEER. V was clipped by 0 bases and J by 3 bases, with 12 bases between them. The CDR3 covers 16 residues. The CDR3 DNA reads TGCGCCAGCAGCCAAGAATCACGGACAAGCTACAATGAGCAGTTCTTC. Its protein product is CASSQESRTSYNEQFF.

The chain combines TRBV7-9 with TRBJ2-7, with no clear D. Trimming removed 3 bases at V and 5 bases at J, with 14 bases between. CDR3 length equals 14 residues. Germline V CDR1 and CDR2: SEHNR, FQNEAQ (reference sequence). DNA for the CDR3: TGTGCCAGCAGCTTTATATGGGCCGTCGACGAGCAGTACTTC. Translating gives CASSFIWAVDEQYF.